The T cell receptor (beta chain) under discussion was sequenced for a study of cytomegalovirus exposure and HLA in healthy donors. Notes on the study in general: Subsequent analysis showed first-cohort TCR clusters tending to co-occur in 120 validation repertoires.

Of note for this clone: Its matching antigen is unknown.

Some clones are missing from TCRdb's copy, which holds only in-frame ones; the method was immunoSEQ multiplex PCR. In the table there are approximately 150,000 clones, 90% to 95% of which are singletons. V was pared by 0 bases and J by 0 bases, with 7 bases between. Germline values: CDR1 SGDLS, CDR2 YYNGEE. The CDR3 sequence is 15 residues long. The chain joins TRBV9 to TRBJ1-5; D unclear. The clonotype was recovered from a man younger than 35 in good health and CMV-seronegative. The specimen sequenced was PBMCs. The CDR3 reads CASSVDGNSNQPQHF. The CDR3 DNA is TGTGCCAGCAGCGTAGACGGGAATAGCAATCAGCCCCAGCATTTT. The whole variable domain, remainder taken from reference TRBV9 and TRBJ1-5, is DSGVTQTPKHLITATGQRVTLRCSPRSGDLSVYWYQQSLDQGLQFLIQYYNGEERAKGNILERFSAQQFPDLHSELNLSSLELGDSALYFCASSVDGNSNQPQHFGDGTRLSIL.